These 17 T cell receptor beta chains originate from one sample sequenced in a study of blood T cell repertoires in COVID-19. Measured with immunoSEQ multiplex PCR; TCRdb has only the in-frame clones, and not every one. The sample shows 200,000 to 250,000 clones, approximately 83% of them seen only once. Sequencing used PBMCs or T cells enriched from blood (not recorded which). The source of these receptors is a middle-aged woman who had been exposed to COVID-19.

This sequence joins TRBV11-1 and TRBJ2-1; D gene uncertain. Trimming shortened V by 1 base and J by 11 bases, and 15 bases separated the two germline ends. Looked up from germline, CDR1 is SGHAT and CDR2 is FQDESV (reference sequence). The CDR3 runs to 14 residues. CDR3 coding DNA: TGTGCCAGCAGCTTAGTATGGAGACCTCGGAAGCAGTTCTTC. Encoded protein: CASSLVWRPRKQFF.

V and J are TRBV5-5 and TRBJ2-5; 8 nucleotides line up with TRBD2. This CDR3 is built from 14 residues. V was clipped by 5 bases and J by 3 bases; unmatched bases: 6. Germline V gene sequence: CDR1 SGHKS, CDR2 YYEKEE (reference sequence). CDR3 DNA sequence: TGTGCCAGCAGTTACGCGGGGGGCGAAGAGACCCAGTACTTC. Protein product: CASSYAGGEETQYF.

This clone was seen ten or more times. J is TRBJ2-3 and V is TRBV4-2, with 8 bases lining up with TRBD2. V lost 0 bases, J lost 6 bases, and 11 bases stayed unmatched. Per the germline V gene, CDR1 is LGHNA and CDR2 is YNFKEQ. CDR3 length: 17 residues. The CDR3 region is CASSQEVVAGGRDTQYF. The DNA of the CDR3 is TGTGCCAGCAGCCAAGAAGTCGTGGCGGGGGGCCGGGATACGCAGTATTTT.

In this sample, this clone turned up a few times. The V gene is TRBV7-9, the J gene TRBJ1-2; no clear D. Trimming left V 0 bases short and J 4 bases short, with 18 bases between. Germline CDR1 reads SEHNR; CDR2 reads FQNEAQ (reference sequence). The CDR3 contains 17 residues. The CDR3 reads CASSLARQRQLGYGYTF. The CDR3 nucleotides read TGTGCCAGCAGCTTAGCGCGTCAGAGGCAATTAGGCTATGGCTACACCTTC.

CDR3 protein: CASSSLPPAYNEQFF. The CDR3 DNA sequence: TGTGCCAGCAGTTCCCTCCCCCCGGCCTACAATGAGCAGTTCTTC. The chain couples TRBV27 to TRBJ2-1, with D unresolved. The germline CDR1 and CDR2 sequences are MNHEY and SMNVEV (reference sequence). The CDR3 covers 15 residues. V shed 4 bases and J shed 2 bases, with 12 bases lying between them.

The chain combines TRBV19 with TRBJ2-2; D remains unclear. CDR1 LNHDA and CDR2 SQIVND come from the germline V gene (reference sequence). V was trimmed by 2 bases and J by 1 base, leaving 8 bases between them. This CDR3 has 15 amino acids. CDR3 region: CASSIPRQNTGELFF. CDR3 nucleotide sequence: TGTGCCAGTAGTATACCGCGACAGAACACCGGGGAGCTGTTTTTT.

This chain joins TRBV6-5 and TRBJ2-7; 7 positions agree with TRBD1. The CDR3 loop spans 15 amino acids. Germline values: CDR1 MNHEY, CDR2 SVGAGI. Unmatched junction bases numbered 10, after V lost 5 bases and J lost 3 bases. CDR3 amino acids: CASSRGGGPDYEQYF. The CDR3 DNA reads TGTGCCAGCAGTCGAGGGGGCGGACCTGACTACGAGCAGTACTTC.

This rearrangement joins TRBV19 to TRBJ1-1, with a tentative D call TRBD1 (5 bases). The ends were cut back, 11 bases at V and 1 base at J, with 11 bases in the middle. From germline, CDR1 is LNHDA and CDR2 SQIVND (reference sequence). The CDR3 is 12 residues long. CDR3 DNA sequence: TGTGCCTCCACTGACAGGAACACTGAAGCTTTCTTT. Translating gives CASTDRNTEAFF.

The CDR3 nucleotides read TGTGCCAGCAGCGTACAACAGGGGGCTGGGAATGAGCAGTTCTTC. This codes for CASSVQQGAGNEQFF. The chain uses TRBV9 and TRBJ2-1; 9 nucleotides agree with TRBD1. The junction had 6 bases not matched to a gene; V was cut back by 1 base and J by 7 bases. The germline CDR1 and CDR2 sequences are SGDLS and YYNGEE. There are 15 residues in the CDR3.

This clone was found a few times. The rearrangement uses TRBV10-2 and TRBJ2-1; 11 nucleotides agree with TRBD2. Losses at the gene ends were 6 bases for V and 10 bases for J; bases not matched to a gene: 11. Germline loops: CDR1 WSHSY, CDR2 SAAADI. This CDR3 has 15 amino acids. CDR3 loop: CASRPGLADPAEQFF. In nucleotides, the CDR3 is TGCGCCAGCAGGCCGGGACTAGCGGACCCCGCGGAGCAGTTCTTC.

This clone occurred a few times. The rearrangement uses TRBV28 and TRBJ1-4, with D maybe TRBD1 (5 bases). CDR1 is MDHEN, CDR2 SYDVKM, per germline. The CDR3 is 14 residues long. Trimming shortened V by 6 bases and J by 1 base, and 9 bases separated the two germline ends. The CDR3: CASSYDRTNEKLFF. The CDR3 region has the DNA TGTGCCAGCAGCTATGACAGAACTAATGAAAAACTGTTTTTT.

The chain is built from TRBV5-4 and TRBJ1-1; TRBD1 matches 7 bases. Germline assignment: CDR1 SGHNT and CDR2 YYREEE (reference sequence). V lost 4 bases and J lost 0; bases outside the gene matches: 6. The CDR3 totals 15 residues. CDR3 amino acids: CASSIAQGMNTEAFF. The CDR3 bases are TGTGCCAGCAGCATAGCACAGGGGATGAACACTGAAGCTTTCTTT. The full variable domain, completed using reference TRBV5-4 and TRBJ1-1, is ETGVTQSPTHLIKTRGQQVTLRCSSQSGHNTVSWYQQALGQGPQFIFQYYREEENGRGNFPPRFSGLQFPNYSSELNVNALELDDSALYLCASSIAQGMNTEAFFGQGTRLTVV.

The rearrangement links TRBV7-2 to TRBJ1-1; 10 nucleotides match TRBD1. Losses at the gene ends were 5 bases for V and 1 base for J; bases not matched to a gene: 13. CDR1 SGHTA and CDR2 FQGNSA come from the germline V gene. The CDR3 runs 18 residues. The CDR3 nucleotides read TGTGCCAGCAGCCGTAAGACAGGGGGCGTCGGATCGAACACTGAAGCTTTCTTT. Its protein product is CASSRKTGGVGSNTEAFF. Drawing the rest from reference TRBV7-2 and TRBJ1-1, the complete variable domain is GAGVSQSPSNKVTEKGKDVELRCDPISGHTALYWYRQSLGQGLEFLIYFQGNSAPDKSGLPSDRFSAERTGGSVSTLTIQRTQQEDSAVYLCASSRKTGGVGSNTEAFFGQGTRLTVV.

The V and J genes are TRBV28 and TRBJ2-7; possibly TRBD1 for D (6 bases). Trimming took off 7 bases at V and 4 bases at J, with 23 bases between the two ends. CDR3 length: 16 residues. CDR1 and CDR2 (germline): MDHEN, SYDVKM. The CDR3 DNA is TGTGCCAGCACACAAACAATCAGGGGTACAGGATACGAGCAGTACTTC. Protein product: CASTQTIRGTGYEQYF.

V is TRBV27 and J is TRBJ2-3, with D perhaps TRBD2 (7 bases). Between the trimmed V and J ends, which lost 11 bases and 2 bases, there was a span of 14 bases. The CDR3 sequence is 13 residues long. Per germline, CDR1 MNHEY and CDR2 SMNVEV (reference sequence). The CDR3 sequence is CASMGGATDTQYF. CDR3 DNA sequence: TGTGCCTCCATGGGGGGGGCCACAGATACGCAGTATTTT.

This clone occurred once. The chain is built from TRBV11-2 and TRBJ2-7, with D maybe TRBD1 (6 bases). The CDR3 is 18 amino acids. Trimming took off 4 bases at V and 3 bases at J, with 25 bases between the two ends. Germline CDR1 reads SGHAT; CDR2 reads FQNNGV. The CDR3 nucleotides read TGTGCCAGCAGCTCAACTCACGGTGAGGGGGTAAGACACTACGAGCAGTACTTC. Its translation is CASSSTHGEGVRHYEQYF. The whole variable domain, remainder taken from reference TRBV11-2 and TRBJ2-7, is EAGVAQSPRYKIIEKRQSVAFWCNPISGHATLYWYQQILGQGPKLLIQFQNNGVVDDSQLPKDRFSAERLKGVDSTLKIQPAKLEDSAVYLCASSSTHGEGVRHYEQYFGPGTRLTVT.

The chain uses TRBV7-8 and TRBJ1-2, with D unclear. The CDR3 has 12 residues. Germline V gene sequence: CDR1 SGHVS, CDR2 FQNEAQ. Deletions cut 5 bases from V and 8 bases from J, with 12 bases between. The CDR3 loop reads CASSANLEGYTF. In DNA form, the CDR3 reads TGTGCCAGCAGCGCCAACTTAGAGGGCTACACCTTC.